This T cell receptor (beta chain) was recorded in a study of CD8+ T cells in alopecia areata. Study-wide results and caveats: Resident alphabeta T cells of normal skin are also sequenced in scalp samples. Between patients, shared TCR sequences were less clear than in mice. This was possibly due in part to HLA diversity in the patient population.

Trimming took off 1 base at V and 5 bases at J, with 4 bases between the two ends. Per germline, CDR1 SGHDT and CDR2 YYEEEE. The CDR3 is made up of 11 amino acids. In the case of this clone: Its antigen is still unknown.

Noted treatment: oral pan-JAK inhibitor, 5-10 mg twice daily. Specimens obtained from alopecia areata patients comprised lesional scalp punch biopsies and peripheral blood. Sorting of CD4+ and CD8+ T cells was performed on PBMCs. Extracted from the samples, RNA was reverse transcribed into cDNA to serve as the sequencing template. Method: immunoSEQ multiplex PCR; TCRdb's copy keeps in-frame clones and lacks some. The data hold 75,000 to 100,000 clones, with about 70% observed a single time. The origin of this receptor is a human donor with alopecia areata. The chain uses TRBV5-6 and TRBJ2-7; D not resolved. Source: CD8+ T cells sorted from blood, taken between weeks 43 and 45, from a patient treated with tofacitinib. CDR3 region: CASSLFHEQYF. DNA of the CDR3: TGTGCCAGCAGCTTGTTCCACGAGCAGTACTTC.